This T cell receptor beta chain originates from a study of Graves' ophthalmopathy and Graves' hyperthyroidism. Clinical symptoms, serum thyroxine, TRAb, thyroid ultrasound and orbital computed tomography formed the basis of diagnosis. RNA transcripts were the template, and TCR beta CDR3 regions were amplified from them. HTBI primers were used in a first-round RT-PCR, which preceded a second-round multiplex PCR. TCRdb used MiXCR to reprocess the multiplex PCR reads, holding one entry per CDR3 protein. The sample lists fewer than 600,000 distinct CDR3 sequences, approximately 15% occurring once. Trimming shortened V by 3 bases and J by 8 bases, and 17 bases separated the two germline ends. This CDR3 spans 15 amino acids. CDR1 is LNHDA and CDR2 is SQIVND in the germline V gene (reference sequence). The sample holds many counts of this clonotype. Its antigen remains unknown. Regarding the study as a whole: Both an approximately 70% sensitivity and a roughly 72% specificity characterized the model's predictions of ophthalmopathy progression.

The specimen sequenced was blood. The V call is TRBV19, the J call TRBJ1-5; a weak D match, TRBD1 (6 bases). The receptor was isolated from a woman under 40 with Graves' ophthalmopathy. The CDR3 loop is CASSMIAGEIKPQHF. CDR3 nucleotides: TGTGCCAGTAGTATGATCGCAGGGGAAATTAAGCCCCAGCATTTT.